This passage covers 24 T cell receptor beta chains from one sample sequenced in a study of shared clonotypes between healthy human individuals (dated by TCRdb to the early 2020s). The library relied on the immunoSEQ multiplex PCR assay. Here the immuneACCESS table is served through TCRdb, limited to in-frame sequences with V and J called. Missing clones are a known gap in these copies; in checked studies unresolved V genes cover under half, and the rest lacks a known reason. The sample data list under 2.5 million clones, and 85% to 95% of these were observed just once. The ten largest make up about 0.36% of the sample. The sample was naive CD4+ T cells from PBMCs. Interpreted using the paper, the cell subset or site label stands for: CD45RA+ positively selected. Receptors were obtained from a man younger than 35 in good health. Some clones in this sample may be carry-over from other donors' samples.

With regard to this clone: The same CDR3 is also encoded by other DNA sequences in this sample. V usage is TRBV7-9 and J usage is TRBJ2-1; the match to TRBD2 covers 12 bases. The CDR3 length is 17 residues. The germline CDR1 and CDR2 sequences are SEHNR and FQNEAQ (reference sequence). V gave up 3 bases and J gave up 0 bases; unmatched junction bases: 3. The CDR3 DNA reads as TGTGCCAGCAGCTTCCAGACTAGCGGGAGCTCCTACAATGAGCAGTTCTTC. Its translation: CASSFQTSGSSYNEQFF.

This clone was recorded a few times. The chain uses TRBV6-5 and TRBJ2-7; 7 bases map to TRBD2. Germline-derived CDR1 and CDR2 are MNHEY and SVGAGI. The CDR3 extends over 15 amino acids. Losses at the gene ends were 0 bases for V and 2 bases for J; bases not matched to a gene: 4. The CDR3 here is CASSYSAGSAYEQYF. Here the CDR3 DNA reads TGTGCCAGCAGTTACTCAGCGGGGTCGGCCTACGAGCAGTACTTC.

Details on this clone: Other DNA variants within this sample encode the same CDR3. The V call is TRBV5-1, the J call TRBJ1-4; 7 nucleotides agree with TRBD1. The ends lost 0 bases at V and 5 bases at J; junction bases unmatched: 1. This CDR3 comprises 14 residues. Germline CDR1 SGHRS, CDR2 YFSETQ. The CDR3 nucleotides read TGCGCCAGCAGCTTGGTACAGGGGAATGAAAAACTGTTTTTT. Translating it yields CASSLVQGNEKLFF.

The chain links TRBV19 to TRBJ1-5; 10 bases map to TRBD1. The CDR3 loop spans 18 amino acids. The germline CDR1 and CDR2 sequences are LNHDA and SQIVND (reference sequence). Trimming at V came to 1 base and at J to 7 bases, leaving 13 bases not matched to a gene. The CDR3 region is CASSIGGTGVAPWQPQHF. CDR3 sequence (DNA): TGTGCCAGTAGTATAGGGGGGACAGGGGTAGCCCCGTGGCAGCCCCAGCATTTT.

The V and J genes are TRBV19 and TRBJ1-1; D remains unclear. Germline lookup yields CDR1 LNHDA and CDR2 SQIVND (reference sequence). Deletions cut 7 bases from V and 5 bases from J, with 20 bases between. The length of the CDR3 is 15 residues. CDR3 sequence (DNA): TGTGCCAGTACCGCATCCCAGGCCGGGTGGACTGAAGCTTTCTTT. Translation: CASTASQAGWTEAFF.

J is TRBJ2-7 and V is TRBV5-1; TRBD2 matches at 13 bases. The CDR3 consists of 14 residues. After removal of 9 bases from V and 5 bases from J, the junction contained 8 bases not matched to a gene. CDR1 SGHRS and CDR2 YFSETQ come from the germline V gene. The CDR3 region is CATKPGLAGNEQYF. For the CDR3, the DNA is TGCGCCACCAAACCGGGACTAGCGGGAAACGAGCAGTACTTC.

The chain uses TRBV18 and TRBJ2-1; 8 nucleotides match TRBD2. This CDR3 is 18 amino acids long. Germline CDR1 reads KGHSH; CDR2 reads LQKENI. Trimming removed 3 bases from V and 10 bases from J; junction bases left unmatched: 20. CDR3 coding DNA: TGTGCCAGCTCACCCTCGATGGAGGGGAGCGGGAGTTATGGGGAGCAGTTCTTC. Amino acids: CASSPSMEGSGSYGEQFF. The whole variable domain, remainder taken from reference TRBV18 and TRBJ2-1, is NAGVMQNPRHLVRRRGQEARLRCSPMKGHSHVYWYRQLPEEGLKFMVYLQKENIIDESGMPKERFSAEFPKEGPSILRIQQVVRGDSAAYFCASSPSMEGSGSYGEQFFGPGTRLTVL.

This chain uses TRBV10-3 with TRBJ2-1; D unresolved. Trimming removed 6 bases at V and 10 bases at J, with 16 bases between. The germline gives CDR1 ENHRY, CDR2 SYGVKD. This CDR3 contains 13 residues. CDR3 sequence reads: CAISAPDWLEQFF. CDR3 bases: TGTGCCATCAGCGCCCCTGACTGGTTAGAGCAGTTCTTC.

The chain is built from TRBV19 and TRBJ1-1, with no clear D. The CDR3 is made up of 15 amino acids. Trimming removed 4 bases from V and 3 bases from J, with 15 bases in between. The germline V gene encodes CDR1 LNHDA and CDR2 SQIVND (reference sequence). The CDR3 DNA is TGTGCCAGTAGTACCACCTGGGGTGCGGACACTGAAGCTTTCTTT. Protein: CASSTTWGADTEAFF.

The gene calls are TRBV6-1 and TRBJ2-1; no clear D gene. CDR3 size: 16 residues. Germline loops: CDR1 MNHNS, CDR2 SASEGT. Trimming left V 4 bases short and J 0 bases short, with 13 bases between. This CDR3 reads CASSGLAGNSYNEQFF. The DNA for the CDR3 is TGTGCCAGCAGTGGGTTAGCTGGAAACTCCTACAATGAGCAGTTCTTC.

The genes are TRBV15 and TRBJ2-3; 10 bases agree with TRBD1. Germline V gene lookup returns CDR1 LNHNV and CDR2 YYDKDF (reference sequence). The CDR3 is made up of 15 amino acids. Trimming removed 1 base from V and 4 bases from J; junction bases left unmatched: 2. CDR3 sequence reads: CATSRGDRGADTQYF. The CDR3 bases are TGTGCCACCAGCAGAGGGGACAGGGGCGCAGATACGCAGTATTTT.

As regards this clone: This sample also contains other DNA sequences that code for the same CDR3. This chain connects TRBV2 to TRBJ2-7, with 10 bases lining up with TRBD1. Germline trimming cut 3 bases from V and 4 bases from J; bases unmatched to any gene: 3. CDR1 SNHLY and CDR2 FYNNEI come from the germline V gene. The CDR3 has 14 amino acids. CDR3 loop: CASSEGTGAYEQYF. CDR3 nucleotide sequence: TGTGCCAGCAGTGAGGGGACAGGGGCATACGAGCAGTACTTC.

The chain combines TRBV7-3 with TRBJ2-2; D remains ambiguous. This CDR3 comprises 15 residues. V lost 3 bases and J lost 0, with 8 bases in between. The germline CDR1 and CDR2 sequences are SGHTA and FQGTGA. CDR3 region: CASSFGGANTGELFF. DNA for the CDR3: TGTGCCAGCAGCTTTGGTGGGGCGAACACCGGGGAGCTGTTTTTT. The variable domain in full, with the rest retrieved from reference TRBV7-3 and TRBJ2-2, is GAGVSQTPSNKVTEKGKYVELRCDPISGHTALYWYRQSLGQGPEFLIYFQGTGAADDSGLPNDRFFAVRPEGSVSTLKIQRTERGDSAVYLCASSFGGANTGELFFGEGSRLTVL.

The rearrangement links TRBV14 to TRBJ2-4; D is perhaps TRBD2 (6 bases). Germline V lookup: CDR1 SGHDN, CDR2 FVKESK. Trimming cost V 1 base and J 1 base, with 11 bases left between them. This CDR3 has 16 amino acids. CDR3 in amino acids: CASSQVGGWAKNIQYF. The CDR3 DNA reads TGTGCCAGCAGCCAAGTCGGGGGATGGGCCAAAAACATTCAGTACTTC.

V usage is TRBV28 and J usage is TRBJ1-3; possible D gene TRBD1, 6 bases. This CDR3 is 14 amino acids long. Germline V gene lookup returns CDR1 MDHEN and CDR2 SYDVKM. The V gene lost 10 bases and the J gene lost 3 bases, with 16 bases spanning the gap. The CDR3 loop reads CATQTGLGGNTIYF. In DNA, the CDR3 is TGTGCCACCCAGACAGGTCTGGGTGGAAACACCATATATTTT. Complete variable domain (other parts from reference TRBV28 and TRBJ1-3): DVKVTQSSRYLVKRTGEKVFLECVQDMDHENMFWYRQDPGLGLRLIYFSYDVKMKEKGDIPEGYSVSREKKERFSLILESASTNQTSMYLCATQTGLGGNTIYFGEGSWLTVV.

This chain connects TRBV5-4 to TRBJ2-3; 7 nucleotides line up with TRBD1. The CDR3 is made up of 12 amino acids. V was clipped by 4 bases and J by 8 bases; unmatched bases: 4. Germline V gives CDR1 SGHNT, CDR2 YYREEE (reference sequence). The CDR3 is CASSPRDSTQYF. The CDR3 nucleotides are TGTGCCAGCAGCCCTAGGGACAGTACGCAGTATTTT.

This chain links TRBV6-1 with TRBJ2-5, with D possibly matching TRBD2 (5 bases). V lost 3 bases and J lost 4, with 21 bases in between. The germline CDR1 and CDR2 sequences are MNHNS and SASEGT. The CDR3 loop spans 17 amino acids. CDR3 protein: CASSDRLGLGSTETQYF. The CDR3 DNA reads as TGTGCCAGCAGTGATAGATTGGGTTTGGGGAGTACAGAGACCCAGTACTTC.

V is TRBV6-1 and J is TRBJ1-4; the D gene is possibly TRBD1 (6 bases). The germline CDR1 and CDR2 sequences are MNHNS and SASEGT. The CDR3 is 16 residues long. V was cut by 3 bases and J by 3 bases, with 14 bases left in between. The CDR3 spells CASSDGGAFPNEKLFF. The CDR3 coding sequence is TGTGCCAGCAGTGATGGGGGGGCTTTTCCTAATGAAAAACTGTTTTTT.

This clone was observed a handful of times. This chain joins TRBV7-2 and TRBJ1-2; D uncertain. Germline CDR1 SGHTA, CDR2 FQGNSA. This CDR3 has 13 residues. Trimming took off 3 bases at V and 1 base at J, with 6 bases between the two ends. CDR3 amino acids: CASSLRVNYGYTF. CDR3 in DNA: TGTGCCAGCAGCTTGAGGGTTAACTATGGCTACACCTTC. The complete variable domain, with remaining parts taken from reference TRBV7-2 and TRBJ1-2, reads GAGVSQSPSNKVTEKGKDVELRCDPISGHTALYWYRQSLGQGLEFLIYFQGNSAPDKSGLPSDRFSAERTGGSVSTLTIQRTQQEDSAVYLCASSLRVNYGYTFGSGTRLTVV.

A note on this clone: This sample also contains other DNA sequences that code for the same CDR3. The chain carries TRBV28 and TRBJ1-1; no reliable D call. The CDR3 covers 13 residues. The germline V and J ends were trimmed by 6 bases and 6 bases, with 14 bases remaining between them. CDR1 is MDHEN and CDR2 is SYDVKM in the germline V gene. The CDR3 spells CASSSPSRAEAFF. The CDR3 DNA reads TGTGCCAGCAGCAGCCCGAGCCGGGCTGAAGCTTTCTTT. Looking up the rest from reference TRBV28 and TRBJ1-1 gives the full variable domain: DVKVTQSSRYLVKRTGEKVFLECVQDMDHENMFWYRQDPGLGLRLIYFSYDVKMKEKGDIPEGYSVSREKKERFSLILESASTNQTSMYLCASSSPSRAEAFFGQGTRLTVV.

V and J are TRBV5-1 and TRBJ2-4; possibly TRBD1 for D (6 bases). In germline, CDR1 is SGHRS, CDR2 YFSETQ. Between the trimmed V and J ends, which lost 0 bases and 9 bases, there was a span of 7 bases. This CDR3 comprises 12 residues. Written as DNA, the CDR3 is TGCGCCAGCAGCTTGGAAGGGGGCATTCAGTACTTC. This gives the protein CASSLEGGIQYF.

This clone was recorded only once. This chain joins TRBV6-4 and TRBJ1-4; D is possibly TRBD1 (5 bases). The V end lost 2 bases, the J end lost 4 bases, and 23 bases lay between the germline ends. The CDR3 sequence is 19 residues long. Looked up from germline, CDR1 is MRHNA and CDR2 is SNTAGT. CDR3 amino acids: CASSDGPGGPRGYNEKLFF. CDR3 nucleotides: TGTGCCAGCAGTGACGGCCCGGGGGGACCCCGGGGATATAATGAAAAACTGTTTTTT.

The genes are TRBV27 and TRBJ1-1; D might be TRBD1 (6 bases). Germline values: CDR1 MNHEY, CDR2 SMNVEV (reference sequence). V was pared by 5 bases and J by 3 bases, with 16 bases between. The CDR3 has 15 residues. CDR3 sequence: CASSRFGGLDTEAFF. The CDR3 nucleotides are TGTGCCAGCAGTCGGTTCGGGGGGCTGGACACTGAAGCTTTCTTT.

A remark on this clone: The identical CDR3 is also encoded by other nucleotide sequences in the sample. This CDR3 is CASSLPAYEQYF. Here the CDR3 DNA reads TGCGCCAGCAGCTTGCCAGCTTACGAGCAGTACTTC. The chain employs TRBV5-1 and TRBJ2-7; D remains ambiguous. Germline loops: CDR1 SGHRS, CDR2 YFSETQ. V was clipped by 1 base and J by 4 bases, with 6 bases between them. This CDR3 has 12 amino acids.